The source of this T cell receptor beta chain is a study of identical twins. TCRdb redid the calling of the 5' RACE reads with MiXCR, one entry per CDR3 protein. The sample consists of 350,000 to 500,000 distinct CDR3 sequences, about 18% of them appearing once. Per the germline V gene, CDR1 is SGHRS and CDR2 is YFSETQ. The CDR3 runs 15 residues. V shed 4 bases and J 8 bases; nucleotides not matched to a gene: 10. This TCR derives from a man aged 50 or older in good health. The rearrangement joins TRBV5-1 to TRBJ2-1; the match to TRBD1 covers 9 bases. The sample comprised naive T cells sorted from blood. CDR3 DNA sequence: TGCGCCAGCAGCGGCACAGGGGGCGCGTTCCATGAGCAGTTCTTC. Translation: CASSGTGGAFHEQFF.